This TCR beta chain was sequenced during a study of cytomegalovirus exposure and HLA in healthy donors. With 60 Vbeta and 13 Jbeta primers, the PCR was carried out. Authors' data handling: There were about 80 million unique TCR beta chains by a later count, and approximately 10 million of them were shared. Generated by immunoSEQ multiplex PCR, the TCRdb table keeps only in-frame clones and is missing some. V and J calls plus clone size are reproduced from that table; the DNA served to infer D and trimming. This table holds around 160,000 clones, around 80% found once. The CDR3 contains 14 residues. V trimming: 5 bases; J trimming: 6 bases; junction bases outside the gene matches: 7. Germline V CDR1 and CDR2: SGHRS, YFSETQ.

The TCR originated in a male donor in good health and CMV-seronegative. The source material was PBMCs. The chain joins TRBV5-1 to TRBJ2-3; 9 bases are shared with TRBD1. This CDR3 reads CASREGTGSDTQYF. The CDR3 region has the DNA TGCGCCAGCAGGGAAGGGACAGGGTCGGATACGCAGTATTTT.